These T cell receptor beta chains were read from a single sample in a study of blood T cell repertoires in COVID-19. TCRdb keeps only in-frame clones here, not all; method: immunoSEQ multiplex PCR. In the table there are under 110,000 clones, 75% to 90% of which are singletons. Sequencing used peripheral blood. The receptors come from a woman aged 70-85 years with active or convalescent COVID-19. The CDR3 runs from the conserved cysteine through the conserved F or W. Fields, in order: V gene, J gene, D gene, CDR3 protein, CDR3 DNA. A D gene is named only where the DNA matches it firmly.

TRBV28	TRBJ1-5	TRBD1	CASISTGSRNQPQHF	TGTGCCAGCATCTCGACAGGGAGCCGCAATCAGCCCCAGCATTTT
TRBV6-5	TRBJ2-5	TRBD1	CASTWDSSWETQYF	TGTGCCAGCACCTGGGACAGTTCTTGGGAGACCCAGTACTTC
TRBV3-1/TRBV3-2	TRBJ1-3	.	CASSQVTDSGNTIYF	TGTGCCAGCAGCCAAGTCACAGACTCTGGAAACACCATATATTTT
TRBV19	TRBJ2-5	TRBD2	CASSRGTSGGAKETQYF	TGTGCCAGTAGCCGCGGGACTAGCGGGGGGGCCAAGGAGACCCAGTACTTC
TRBV4-3	TRBJ2-7	.	CASSQDLFSYEQYF	TGCGCCAGCAGCCAAGACCTTTTCTCCTACGAGCAGTACTTC
TRBV5-4	TRBJ2-6	.	CASSRDNQANVLTF	TGTGCCAGCTCCCGGGACAACCAGGCCAACGTCCTGACTTTC
TRBV7-9	TRBJ1-3	TRBD1	CASSSDRVSGNTIYF	TGTGCCAGCAGCTCGGACAGGGTCTCTGGAAACACCATATATTTT
TRBV28	TRBJ2-1	.	CASYPIPPPAGLGDEQFF	TGTGCCAGCTACCCAATCCCCCCCCCAGCGGGCCTGGGGGATGAGCAGTTCTTC
TRBV15	TRBJ1-5	.	CATSQRVDQPQHF	TGTGCCACCAGCCAGCGGGTGGATCAGCCCCAGCATTTT
TRBV4-2	TRBJ1-3	.	CASSQEKSSGNTIYF	TGTGCCAGCAGCCAAGAAAAGAGCTCTGGAAACACCATATATTTT
TRBV15	TRBJ2-5	.	CATSRALGGAETQYF	TGTGCCACCAGCAGAGCCTTGGGAGGAGCAGAGACCCAGTACTTC
TRBV5-1	TRBJ1-2	TRBD1	CASSLGGQGASLYGYTF	TGCGCCAGCAGCTTGGGCGGACAGGGGGCCTCGCTCTATGGCTACACCTTC
TRBV11-3	TRBJ2-1	TRBD2	CASSLGGGSYNEQFF	TGTGCCAGCAGCTTAGGCGGGGGGTCATACAATGAGCAGTTCTTC